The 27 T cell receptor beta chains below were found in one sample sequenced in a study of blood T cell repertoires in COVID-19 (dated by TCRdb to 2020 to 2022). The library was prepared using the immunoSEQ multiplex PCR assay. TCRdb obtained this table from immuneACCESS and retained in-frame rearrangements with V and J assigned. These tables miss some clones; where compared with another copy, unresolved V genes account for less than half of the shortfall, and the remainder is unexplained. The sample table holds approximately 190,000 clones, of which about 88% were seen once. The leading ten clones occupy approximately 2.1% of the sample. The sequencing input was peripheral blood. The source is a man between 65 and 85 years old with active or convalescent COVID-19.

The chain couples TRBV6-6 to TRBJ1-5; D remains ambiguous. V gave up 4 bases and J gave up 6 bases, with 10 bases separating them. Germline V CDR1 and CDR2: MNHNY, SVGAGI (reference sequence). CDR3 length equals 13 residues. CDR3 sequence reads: CASSSADSQPQHF. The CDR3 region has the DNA TGTGCCAGCAGTTCGGCGGATAGTCAGCCCCAGCATTTT.

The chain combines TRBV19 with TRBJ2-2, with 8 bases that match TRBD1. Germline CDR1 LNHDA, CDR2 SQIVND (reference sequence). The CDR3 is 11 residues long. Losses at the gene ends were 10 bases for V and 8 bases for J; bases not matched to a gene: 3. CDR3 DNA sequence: TGTGCCACCGGGACAGGTGGGGAGCTGTTTTTT. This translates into CATGTGGELFF.

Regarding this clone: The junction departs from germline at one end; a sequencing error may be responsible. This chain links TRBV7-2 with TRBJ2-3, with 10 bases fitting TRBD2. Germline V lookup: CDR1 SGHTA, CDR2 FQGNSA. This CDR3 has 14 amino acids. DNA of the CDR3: TGTGCCAGCAGCTTAGGACGGGCTAGCGGGGGCCCAGGGTTT. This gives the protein CASSLGRASGGPGF.

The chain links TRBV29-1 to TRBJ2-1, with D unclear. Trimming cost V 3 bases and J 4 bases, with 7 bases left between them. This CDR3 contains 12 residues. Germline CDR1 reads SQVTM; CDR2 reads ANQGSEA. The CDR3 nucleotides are TGCAGCGTTGAGGTAGTATACAATGAGCAGTTCTTC. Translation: CSVEVVYNEQFF.

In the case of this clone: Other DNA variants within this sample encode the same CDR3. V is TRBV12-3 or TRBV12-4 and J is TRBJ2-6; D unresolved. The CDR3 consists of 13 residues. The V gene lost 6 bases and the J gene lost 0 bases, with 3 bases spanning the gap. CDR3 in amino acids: CASSSSGANVLTF. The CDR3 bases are TGTGCCAGCAGCTCCTCTGGGGCCAACGTCCTGACTTTC.

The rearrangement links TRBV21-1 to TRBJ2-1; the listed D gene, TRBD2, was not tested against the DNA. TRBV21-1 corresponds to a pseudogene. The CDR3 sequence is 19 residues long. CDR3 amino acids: CASSKAVAGLAGDKNEQFF. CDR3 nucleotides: TGTGCCAGCAGCAAAGCGGTAGCGGGACTAGCGGGGGATAAGAATGAGCAGTTCTTC.

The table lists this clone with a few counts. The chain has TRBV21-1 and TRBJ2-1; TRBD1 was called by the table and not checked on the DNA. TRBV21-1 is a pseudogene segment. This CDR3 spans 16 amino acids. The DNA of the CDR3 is TGTGCCAGCAGCTGGGGGGACAGGGGGCCCTACAATGAGCAGTTCTTC. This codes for CASSWGDRGPYNEQFF.

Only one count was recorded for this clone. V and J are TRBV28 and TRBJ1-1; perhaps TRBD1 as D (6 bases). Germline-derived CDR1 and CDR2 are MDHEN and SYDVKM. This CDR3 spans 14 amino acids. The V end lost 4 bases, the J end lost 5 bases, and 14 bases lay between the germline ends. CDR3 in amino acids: CASSSPGTQTEAFF. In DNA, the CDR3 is TGTGCCAGCAGTTCACCCGGGACACAAACTGAAGCTTTCTTT.

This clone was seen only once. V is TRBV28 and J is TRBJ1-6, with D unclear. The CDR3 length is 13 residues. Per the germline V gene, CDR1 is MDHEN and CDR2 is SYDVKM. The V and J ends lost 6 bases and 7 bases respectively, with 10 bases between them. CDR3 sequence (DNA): TGTGCCAGCAGCCCCCCGGTGAATTCACCCCTCCACTTT. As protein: CASSPPVNSPLHF. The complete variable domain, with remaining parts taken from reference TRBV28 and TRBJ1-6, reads DVKVTQSSRYLVKRTGEKVFLECVQDMDHENMFWYRQDPGLGLRLIYFSYDVKMKEKGDIPEGYSVSREKKERFSLILESASTNQTSMYLCASSPPVNSPLHFGNGTRLTVT.

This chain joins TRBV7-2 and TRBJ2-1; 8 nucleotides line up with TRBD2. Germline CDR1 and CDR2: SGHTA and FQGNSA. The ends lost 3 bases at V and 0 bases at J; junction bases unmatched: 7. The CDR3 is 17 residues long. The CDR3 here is CASSFRLAQASYNEQFF. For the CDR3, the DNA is TGTGCCAGCAGCTTTCGACTAGCGCAAGCCTCCTACAATGAGCAGTTCTTC. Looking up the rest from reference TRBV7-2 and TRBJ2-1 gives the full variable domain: GAGVSQSPSNKVTEKGKDVELRCDPISGHTALYWYRQSLGQGLEFLIYFQGNSAPDKSGLPSDRFSAERTGGSVSTLTIQRTQQEDSAVYLCASSFRLAQASYNEQFFGPGTRLTVL.

In DNA form, the CDR3 reads TGTGCCACCAGTGACCGGGGACTAGGGGCTACCACAGATACGCAGTATTTT. Its translation is CATSDRGLGATTDTQYF. The V and J genes are TRBV24-1 and TRBJ2-3; 8 nucleotides agree with TRBD2. The CDR3 extends over 17 amino acids. Trimming at V came to 4 bases and at J to 2 bases, leaving 10 bases not matched to a gene. Germline CDR1 reads KGHDR; CDR2 reads SFDVKD.

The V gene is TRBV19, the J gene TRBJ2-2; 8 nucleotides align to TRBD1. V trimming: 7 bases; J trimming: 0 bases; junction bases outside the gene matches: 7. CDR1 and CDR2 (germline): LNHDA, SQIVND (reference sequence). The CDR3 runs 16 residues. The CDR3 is CASNDRGATNTGELFF. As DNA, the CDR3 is TGTGCCAGTAATGACAGGGGCGCTACGAACACCGGGGAGCTGTTTTTT.

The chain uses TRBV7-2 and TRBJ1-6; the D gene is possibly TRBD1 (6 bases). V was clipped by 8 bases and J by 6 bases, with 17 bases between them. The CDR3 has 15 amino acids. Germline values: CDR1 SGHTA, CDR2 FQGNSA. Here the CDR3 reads CASARGGAGNSPLHF. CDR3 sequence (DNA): TGTGCCAGCGCTAGGGGGGGGGCAGGTAATTCACCCCTCCACTTT.

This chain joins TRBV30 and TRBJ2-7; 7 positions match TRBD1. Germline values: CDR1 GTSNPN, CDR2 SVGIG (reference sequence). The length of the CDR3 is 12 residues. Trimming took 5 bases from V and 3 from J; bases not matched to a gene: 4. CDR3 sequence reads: CAWGQANYEQYF. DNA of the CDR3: TGTGCCTGGGGACAGGCTAACTACGAGCAGTACTTC.

This chain's CDR3 is CASSSGLEDEQYF. Here the CDR3 DNA reads TGTGCCAGCAGCTCGGGACTAGAGGACGAGCAGTACTTC. The chain couples TRBV7-2 to TRBJ2-7; 8 bases agree with TRBD2. CDR3 length: 13 amino acids. J gave up 5 bases and V 4 bases, and 4 bases lay outside the gene matches. Germline values: CDR1 SGHTA, CDR2 FQGNSA.

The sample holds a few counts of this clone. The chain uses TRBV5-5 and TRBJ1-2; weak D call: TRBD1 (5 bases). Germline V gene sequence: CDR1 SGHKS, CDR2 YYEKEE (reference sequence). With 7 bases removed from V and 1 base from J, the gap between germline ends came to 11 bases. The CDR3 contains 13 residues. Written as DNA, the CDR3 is TGTGCCAGCGCTGCCAGGGTTAACTATGGCTACACCTTC. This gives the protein CASAARVNYGYTF.

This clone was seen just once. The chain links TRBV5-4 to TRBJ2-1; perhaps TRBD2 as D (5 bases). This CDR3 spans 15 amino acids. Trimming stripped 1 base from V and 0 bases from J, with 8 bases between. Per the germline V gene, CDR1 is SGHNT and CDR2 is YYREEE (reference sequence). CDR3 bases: TGTGCCAGCAGCTTGAAGCGGAGCTCCTACAATGAGCAGTTCTTC. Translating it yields CASSLKRSSYNEQFF. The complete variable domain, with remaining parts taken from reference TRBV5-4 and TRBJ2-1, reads ETGVTQSPTHLIKTRGQQVTLRCSSQSGHNTVSWYQQALGQGPQFIFQYYREEENGRGNFPPRFSGLQFPNYSSELNVNALELDDSALYLCASSLKRSSYNEQFFGPGTRLTVL.

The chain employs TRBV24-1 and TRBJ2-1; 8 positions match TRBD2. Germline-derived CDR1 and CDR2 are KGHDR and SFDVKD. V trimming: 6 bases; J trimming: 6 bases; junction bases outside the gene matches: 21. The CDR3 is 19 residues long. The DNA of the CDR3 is TGTGCCACCAGTCAAACCCGCGGGGGGTTGAGGCGGGGGGTCAATGAGCAGTTCTTC. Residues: CATSQTRGGLRRGVNEQFF.

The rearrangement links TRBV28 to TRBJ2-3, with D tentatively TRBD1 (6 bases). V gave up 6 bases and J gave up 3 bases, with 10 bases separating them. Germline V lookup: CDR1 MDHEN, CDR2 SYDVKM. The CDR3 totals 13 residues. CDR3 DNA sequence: TGTGCCAGCAGCATAGGGGGAACAGATACGCAGTATTTT. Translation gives CASSIGGTDTQYF.

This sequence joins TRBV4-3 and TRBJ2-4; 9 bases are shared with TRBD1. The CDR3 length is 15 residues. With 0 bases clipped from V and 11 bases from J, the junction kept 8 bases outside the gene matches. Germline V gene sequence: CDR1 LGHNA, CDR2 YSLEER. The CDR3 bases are TGCGCCAGCAGCCAAGATATAGGGCGACAGGGGGTTCAGTACTTC. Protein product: CASSQDIGRQGVQYF.

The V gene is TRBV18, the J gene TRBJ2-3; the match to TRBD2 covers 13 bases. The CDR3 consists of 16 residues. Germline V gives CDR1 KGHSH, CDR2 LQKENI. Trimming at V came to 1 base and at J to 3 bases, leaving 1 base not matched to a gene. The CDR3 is CASSPLLAGGTDTQYF. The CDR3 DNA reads TGTGCCAGCTCACCACTACTAGCGGGAGGGACAGATACGCAGTATTTT.

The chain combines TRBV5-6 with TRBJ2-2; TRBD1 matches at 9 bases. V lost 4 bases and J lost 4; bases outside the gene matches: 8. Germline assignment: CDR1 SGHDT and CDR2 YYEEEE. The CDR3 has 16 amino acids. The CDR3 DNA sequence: TGTGCCAGCAGCCGTAACAGGGGGCGCAGCACCGGGGAGCTGTTTTTT. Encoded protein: CASSRNRGRSTGELFF.

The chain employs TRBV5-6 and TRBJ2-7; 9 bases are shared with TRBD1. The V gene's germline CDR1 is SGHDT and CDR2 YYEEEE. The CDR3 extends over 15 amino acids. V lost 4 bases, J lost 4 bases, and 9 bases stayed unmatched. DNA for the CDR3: TGTGCCAGCAGCCCCCGGGACAGGGTTGCTTACGAGCAGTACTTC. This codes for CASSPRDRVAYEQYF.

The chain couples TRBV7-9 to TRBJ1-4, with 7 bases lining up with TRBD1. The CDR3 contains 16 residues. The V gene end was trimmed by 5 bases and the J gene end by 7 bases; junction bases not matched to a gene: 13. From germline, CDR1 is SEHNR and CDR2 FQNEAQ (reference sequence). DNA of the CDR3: TGTGCCAGCAGCACAAACCGGATGGGACAGATTGAAAAACTGTTTTTT. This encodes CASSTNRMGQIEKLFF.

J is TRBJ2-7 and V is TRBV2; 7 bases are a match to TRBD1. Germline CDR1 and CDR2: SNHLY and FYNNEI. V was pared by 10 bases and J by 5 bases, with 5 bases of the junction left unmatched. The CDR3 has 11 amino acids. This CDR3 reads CATRGGDEQYF. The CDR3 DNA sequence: TGTGCCACCCGAGGGGGCGACGAGCAGTACTTC.

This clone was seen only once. CDR3 sequence reads: CAWESGGTNYGYTF. The CDR3, as DNA: TGTGCCTGGGAGTCCGGGGGGACTAACTATGGCTACACCTTC. The V gene is TRBV30, the J gene TRBJ1-2, with D perhaps TRBD1 (5 bases). This CDR3 comprises 14 residues. Trimming removed 5 bases from V and 0 bases from J, with 13 bases in between. Germline CDR1 and CDR2: GTSNPN and SVGIG (reference sequence).

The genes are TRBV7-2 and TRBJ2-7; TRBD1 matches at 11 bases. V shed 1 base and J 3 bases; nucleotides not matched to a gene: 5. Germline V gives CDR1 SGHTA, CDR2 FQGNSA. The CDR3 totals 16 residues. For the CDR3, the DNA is TGTGCCAGCAGCTTAGACCGGGACAGGGGGTACTACGAGCAGTACTTC. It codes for CASSLDRDRGYYEQYF.